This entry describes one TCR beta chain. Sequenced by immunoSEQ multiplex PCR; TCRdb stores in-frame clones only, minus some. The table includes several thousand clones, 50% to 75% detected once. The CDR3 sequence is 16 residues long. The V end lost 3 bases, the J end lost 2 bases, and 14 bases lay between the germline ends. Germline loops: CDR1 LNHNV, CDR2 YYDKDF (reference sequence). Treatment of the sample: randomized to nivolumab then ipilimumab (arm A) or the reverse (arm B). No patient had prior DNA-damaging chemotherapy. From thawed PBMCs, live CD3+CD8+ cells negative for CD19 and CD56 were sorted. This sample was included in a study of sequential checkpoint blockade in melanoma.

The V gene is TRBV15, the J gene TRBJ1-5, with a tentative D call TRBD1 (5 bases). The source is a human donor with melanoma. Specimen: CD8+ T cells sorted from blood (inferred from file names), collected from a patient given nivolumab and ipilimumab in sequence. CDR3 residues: CATSRRGGGGNQPQHF. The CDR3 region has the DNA TGTGCCACCAGCAGGAGGGGAGGCGGGGGCAATCAGCCCCAGCATTTT.